This T cell receptor (beta chain) was captured by sequencing in a study of regulatory T cells in long-lasting Graves disease. Arm-PCR with iRepertoire HTBI primers amplified the CDR3 regions for these TCR beta libraries. Using its own MiXCR run on the multiplex PCR reads, TCRdb lists one record per CDR3 protein. The sample shows around 420,000 distinct CDR3 sequences, about 15% of them seen only once. The table lists this clonotype with many counts. Specified time point: newly diagnosed GD, antithyroid drugs for less than 3 months. RNA from PBMCs was the source of the TCR library. CDR1 is SNHLY and CDR2 is FYNNEI in the germline V gene. The V end lost 8 bases, the J end lost 0 bases, and 7 bases lay between the germline ends. This CDR3 has 12 residues. These data also formed part of another study, on T cells in Graves' hyperthyroidism and ophthalmopathy.

This TCR came from a woman aged 40 to 50 with Graves disease. The rearrangement uses TRBV2 and TRBJ1-1, with a possible D match to TRBD1 (6 bases). The sequenced sample was peripheral blood mononuclear cells (PBMCs), obtained at new diagnosis, from a patient treated with antithyroid drugs. CDR3 amino acids: CASDRMNTEAFF. CDR3 nucleotides: TGTGCCAGCGACAGGATGAACACTGAAGCTTTCTTT.